A selection of T cell receptor beta chains follows, all from one sample in a study of T-cell reconstitution after alpha-beta-depleted transplantation in children. TCRdb analysed the PCR reads with MiXCR anew, one entry per CDR3 protein. The sample yields 170,000 or so distinct CDR3 sequences, roughly 7.5% seen once. Material: PBMCs from the stem cell graft donor, obtained from the stem cell graft. All receptors come from a human donor who donated a stem cell graft to a child with Wiskott-Aldrich syndrome. CDR3s include the opening cysteine and the closing phenylalanine or tryptophan. The D gene is left open where the match is weak. Clone size is stated in some rows and not others, as once, few, many or a class when expanded.

clone size: .; J gene: TRBJ2-1; V gene: TRBV7-8; D gene: .; CDR3 DNA: TGTGCCAGCAGCTCGACCTCACAGCGGACCTCCTACAATGAGCAGTTCTTC; CDR3 protein: CASSSTSQRTSYNEQFF
clone size: many; J gene: TRBJ2-1; V gene: TRBV5-1; D gene: TRBD1; CDR3 DNA: TGCGCCAGCAGCTTGGTGGGACAGTACAATGAGCAGTTCTTC; CDR3 protein: CASSLVGQYNEQFF
clone size: .; J gene: TRBJ1-5; V gene: TRBV19; D gene: .; CDR3 DNA: TGTGCCAGTCTCAGGACAGCCTATAGCAATCAGCCCCAGCATTTT; CDR3 protein: CASLRTAYSNQPQHF
clone size: many; J gene: TRBJ2-4; V gene: TRBV20-1; D gene: .; CDR3 DNA: TGCAGTGTCCCGAAGGGGGGGTCCAAAAACATTCAGTACTTC; CDR3 protein: CSVPKGGSKNIQYF
clone size: many; J gene: TRBJ1-5; V gene: TRBV12-3/TRBV12-4; D gene: .; CDR3 DNA: TGTGCCAGCAGTTTACTCAGGGGAGGTCAGCCCCAGCATTTT; CDR3 protein: CASSLLRGGQPQHF
clone size: .; J gene: TRBJ2-1; V gene: TRBV28; D gene: TRBD2; CDR3 DNA: TGTGCCAGCAGTTTCCCTACCCTAGCGGGGGGTTTCTACAATGAGCAGTTCTTC; CDR3 protein: CASSFPTLAGGFYNEQFF
clone size: many; J gene: TRBJ2-7; V gene: TRBV4-1; D gene: TRBD2; CDR3 DNA: TGCGCCAGCAGCCAAGAGTCCAGCGGGGTCTACGAGCAGTACTTC; CDR3 protein: CASSQESSGVYEQYF
clone size: many; J gene: TRBJ1-1; V gene: TRBV5-1; D gene: .; CDR3 DNA: TGCGCCAGCAGCTTGGAGGCAAGACGACTGAACACTGAAGCTTTCTTT; CDR3 protein: CASSLEARRLNTEAFF
clone size: .; J gene: TRBJ1-3; V gene: TRBV7-9; D gene: .; CDR3 DNA: TGTGCCAGCAGCCATGGGTCGGACTCTGGAAACACCATATATTTT; CDR3 protein: CASSHGSDSGNTIYF
clone size: .; J gene: TRBJ2-1; V gene: TRBV11-3; D gene: TRBD2; CDR3 DNA: TGTGCCAGCAGCTTACTACTAGCGGGAGGAGGGGCCAATGAGCAGTTCTTC; CDR3 protein: CASSLLLAGGGANEQFF
clone size: many; J gene: TRBJ2-1; V gene: TRBV11-2; D gene: TRBD2; CDR3 DNA: TGTGCCAGCAGCACAACTAGCGGGAGCCCAAATGAGCAGTTCTTC; CDR3 protein: CASSTTSGSPNEQFF
clone size: many; J gene: TRBJ2-2; V gene: TRBV12-3/TRBV12-4; D gene: .; CDR3 DNA: TGTGCCAGCATCCAGTGGGCCACCGGGGAGCTGTTTTTT; CDR3 protein: CASIQWATGELFF
clone size: .; J gene: TRBJ2-6; V gene: TRBV11-2; D gene: TRBD2; CDR3 DNA: TGTGCCAGCAGCTCCCGGACTAGCGGGGGTCCAGGGGCCAACGTCCTGACTTTC; CDR3 protein: CASSSRTSGGPGANVLTF
clone size: many; J gene: TRBJ2-3; V gene: TRBV7-2; D gene: .; CDR3 DNA: TGTGCCAGCAGCCCGCCGCTCCGAAACACAGATACGCAGTATTTT; CDR3 protein: CASSPPLRNTDTQYF